This record covers a single T cell receptor beta chain. Its antigen has not been determined. There are no base qualities to consult, and no much larger clone falls within one base. This record belongs to a study of cytomegalovirus exposure and HLA in healthy donors (dated 2017 in TCRdb). The study in broad terms: According to an earlier analysis of a few hundred of the donors, some 180 million T cells yielded 90 million to 140 million unique TCR beta sequences and 250 to 350 Gb of sequence data. An early release that covered 640 HLA-typed donors contained about 300 gigabases of sequencing data and roughly 84 million unique TCR sequences. Of the 300 to 400 genotyped donors, over 65% fell in the genetic ancestry cluster associated with self-reported Caucasian donors. The aim of the study was to test whether cataloging public T cell receptors could identify signatures of past pathogen exposure. Using immunosequencing, the study profiled T cell repertoires from approximately 700 subjects and related those repertoires to cytomegalovirus serostatus. In addition to the first cohort of 666 subjects, a separate validation cohort of approximately 130 different subjects was used. To predict cytomegalovirus infection status, the study brought together high-throughput TCR immunosequencing, statistical association of individual TCRs with disease status, and machine learning. A later analysis re-examined previously published TCR beta repertoires from just over 650 donors and added high-resolution HLA genotyping to investigate patterns of TCR occurrence. The later analysis used no new phenotypic data to find candidate immune exposures, relying instead on TCR beta sequences and their occurrence across donors. An earlier analysis of about 620 of the donors applied high-throughput TCR beta sequencing to assess whether each TCR beta V gene segment acted as functional or pseudogenic. Donor age, sex, ethnicity and CMV serostatus were compiled together with the repertoire data. In a later genetic analysis, genome-wide SNP genotypes for 398 of the 666 donors were used, and that subset was treated as a discovery cohort. Every repertoire in the discovery cohort had been generated on one and the same sequencing platform. Class I and class II HLA loci were covered by the typing at four-digit resolution. The number of donors typed differed by locus, with about 629-630 for A, B, C, DRB1 and DQB1, more than 500 for DQA1, 600 to 610 for DPA1, and some 440 for DPB1. Because of strong linkage in the cohort, a handful of DR-DQ haplotypes were treated as single units for association and clustering. Across roughly 420 genotyped donors of the cohort, an average of roughly 200,000 unique TCR beta nucleotide sequences per donor were sequenced, and about a sixth of those sequences were non-productive.

Results and caveats for the whole study, not just this receptor: According to a later analysis, most CMV-associated TCR beta chains appeared to be HLA-restricted, and the HLA associations seemed to be driven largely by CMV exposure. The classifier was reported to diagnose cytomegalovirus status with high specificity and sensitivity in both the original cohort and the validation cohort. In vitro tests confirmed that a few of the cytomegalovirus-associated TCR beta chains recognize cytomegalovirus antigens. Only TCR beta chains were sequenced in this cohort, and the absence of alpha or paired-chain data limited detectable features. At a false discovery rate of 0.05, a later analysis linked fewer than 20,000 TCR beta sequences to specific HLA alleles. The only immune exposure information available for the cohort was CMV serostatus. A further reported finding was that TCR beta sequences accurately predicted the HLA-A and HLA-B alleles for most subjects in the first cohort. According to a later genetic analysis, donors in an Asian-associated ancestry cluster had fewer N-insertions in productive TCRs than the approximately 670-donor mean. When HLA alleles, especially DR and DQ, strongly co-occurred, attributing TCR associations to individual alleles was difficult. Compared with equally common non-associated chains, HLA-associated TCR beta chains in a later analysis were more clonally expanded and had lower generation probabilities. A later analysis reported that several top co-occurrence clusters appeared linked to parvovirus B19, influenza, CMV and Epstein-Barr virus. In the study, some 160 TCR beta chains were listed as associated with cytomegalovirus. A cluster of highly shared sequence variants was judged likely to be a technical artifact of the sequencing pipeline. While some public TCRs were present in many individuals, most TCR sequences turned up only very rarely across donors. HLA typing was unavailable for some donors at each locus, so association tests used only the typed subset. Some IMGT-functional V segments, including TRBV6-2 and TRBV6-3, could not be told apart with the 87-base-pair reads, so those segments were excluded. A later genetic analysis associated a missense DCLRE1C variant with V-gene and J-gene trimming of TCR beta chains, and an independent cohort replicated the association. Presence/absence analyses assumed roughly uniform sequencing depth across donors, an assumption that may not hold. A later analysis found that TCR association rates varied across HLA loci, with DRB1 alleles showing the most associated TCRs and HLA-C alleles the fewest. According to the authors, the approach could potentially be generalized to other disease states and immunological phenotypes. Because counts were too low, roughly 18 rarely observed V segments, including chromosome 9 orphons, were left out of the earlier analysis of a few hundred of the donors. Linkage disequilibrium might explain the correlated functional status among segregating V segments, but an unknown experimental factor could not be ruled out. An earlier analysis of roughly 570 of the donors showed that most TCR beta V segments appeared in productive rearrangements either about 87% or about 30% of the time, which broadly matched IMGT annotations.

Taken from cysteine to phenylalanine, the CDR3 has 15 residues. Just the 45-base CDR3 DNA is kept, in frame starting at base 1. The germline V gene gives CDR1 as SGHVS and CDR2 as FNYEAQ. V and J are trimmed by 4 bases and 5 bases, and the gene matches miss 4 bases of the junction. The library was prepared using the immunoSEQ multiplex PCR assay. For the multiplex PCR, a mixture combining 60 forward primers for TCR Vbeta segments and 13 reverse primers for TCR Jbeta segments was used. The CDR3 region of rearranged TCR beta genes was amplified from genomic DNA by a multiplex PCR assay. Amplified TCR beta libraries were sequenced as 87-base-pair reads on the Illumina HiSeq System. The original methods were these. A later analysis counted about 76 million unique TCR beta chains across the 666 repertoires, and around 9.9 million of these chains were shared by at least two donors. Raw reads were error-corrected and collapsed into unique sequences with a nearest-neighbor algorithm that merged closely related sequences to remove PCR and sequencing errors. V, D and J gene segments were assigned by aligning CDR3 sequences to IMGT reference sequences. For a sequence to be retained, a match of at least six nucleotides to both a V gene segment and a J gene segment was required. A rearrangement counted as productive if the CDR3 had no stop codons and remained in frame with V and J, and every other rearrangement counted as non-productive. Following IMGT convention, CDR3 was defined as the stretch from the second conserved V-encoded cysteine up to the conserved J-encoded phenylalanine. In an earlier analysis of around 640 of the donors, sequences lacking an unambiguous match to a single V gene segment were excluded. In an earlier analysis of 587 of the donors, V segments were called functional above 56.7% productive rearrangements and were called segregating when the between-donor standard deviation exceeded 5%. A statistical classification framework was built to diagnose cytomegalovirus status from the catalog of TCR beta chain sequences. V and J gene assignment, in a later analysis, came from comparing TCR nucleotide sequences with IMGT/GENE-DB human TR gene sequences. Using the TCRdist pipeline, a later analysis assigned CDR3 sequences along with most-parsimonious VDJ recombination scenarios. In a later analysis, each TCR beta chain was defined by its CDR3 amino acid sequence together with its V-gene family, and reads lacking a unique V-gene family were excluded. In a later analysis, a few hundred highly shared, low-generation-probability nucleotide sequences were removed to address suspected cross-contamination and a sequencing artifact. In a later analysis, a clonal expansion index for each public chain was calculated from normalized within-repertoire ranks of inferred template counts. In a later analysis, generation probabilities were computed using a VDJ recombination model fitted to out-of-frame rearrangements, and the results were checked against IGoR. A later analysis scored TCR-TCR, TCR-HLA and TCR-CMV co-occurrence with hypergeometric tests, applying a repertoire-size bias correction to TCR pairs. To estimate false discovery rates, a later analysis permuted the HLA or CMV assignments 20 times. In a later analysis, co-occurring TCRs were grouped using DBSCAN, and TCRdist sequence similarity was added for clustering within HLA-allele-positive subsets. Repertoires with fewer than 30,000 or more than 120,000 public chains were left out of co-occurrence clustering, as were five repertoires with anomalous nucleotide sharing. The immuneACCESS repertoire file appears here via TCRdb, limited to in-frame rearrangements. These files lack a portion of the clones; in checked studies, under half of the deficit traces to unresolved V genes, and the cause of the others is not known. V, J and clone size are taken as reported in that table, and D and trimming were inferred from the DNA itself. This sample gives around 130,000 clones in total; approximately 82% of them show up just once. The ten largest clones take up about 3% of the sample.

The cohort was made up of hundreds of healthy bone marrow donors. Cohort members were all nominally healthy when sampled, although unrecorded immune exposures were likely present. The donor was CMV seropositive and was included in the group of 250 to 300 seropositive cohort members. A peripheral blood sample was collected from each donor, and TCR beta sequencing was performed on peripheral blood mononuclear cells. Genomic DNA extraction from the blood cell samples was performed with the Qiagen DNeasy Blood Extraction Kit. This sequence originates from a woman under 30 in good health and CMV-seropositive. The sequence is built from TRBV7-6 and TRBJ2-5, with 13 middle bases fitting TRBD2. Source material: PBMCs. The nucleotides read TGTGCCAGCAGCTCACTAGCGGGGGGGCGGGAGACCCAGTACTTC. Translation gives CASSSLAGGRETQYF.